This TCR beta chain was identified during a study of cytomegalovirus exposure and HLA in healthy donors. The study's findings and limits: Despite most TCR sequences being rare, some public TCRs occurred in many donors. Researchers reported in a later analysis that a missense DCLRE1C variant was tied to TCR beta V- and J-gene trimming. HLA restriction was apparent for most CMV-associated TCR beta chains in a later analysis. A later examination showed that TCR association rates differed by HLA locus, with DRB1 most and HLA-C fewest.

This clone was detected a few times. As yet, its antigen is unknown. Trimming cost V 9 bases and J 2 bases, with 7 bases left between them. CDR3 size: 11 residues. Germline assignment: CDR1 SNHLY and CDR2 FYNNEI. The PCR used 60 Vbeta and 13 Jbeta primers. Assay: immunoSEQ multiplex PCR; the TCRdb copy retains only in-frame clones and omits some. The sample lists about 170,000 clones, 73% occurring once. Specimen: PBMCs. The V gene is TRBV2, the J gene TRBJ2-5, with D possibly TRBD2 on 5 matching bases. This clonotype originated in a woman between 18 and 29 years old in good health and CMV-seropositive. The CDR3 spells CASEGQETQYF. CDR3 DNA: TGTGCCAGTGAGGGTCAAGAGACCCAGTACTTC. Full variable domain (missing parts from reference TRBV2 and TRBJ2-5): EPEVTQTPSHQVTQMGQEVILRCVPISNHLYFYWYRQILGQKVEFLVSFYNNEISEKSEIFDDQFSVERPDGSNFTLKIRSTKLEDSAMYFCASEGQETQYFGPGTRLLVL.